This paragraph covers one TCR beta chain sequence. These data are taken from a study of cytomegalovirus exposure and HLA in healthy donors. Some clones are missing from TCRdb's copy, which holds only in-frame ones; the method was immunoSEQ multiplex PCR. This sample carries 75,000 to 90,000 clones, 90% to 96% of them seen once, and the ten largest clones take roughly 1.5%. Between the trimmed V and J ends, which lost 1 base and 10 bases, there was a span of 8 bases. Germline CDR1 and CDR2: SEHNR and FQNEAQ (reference sequence). CDR3 length: 12 amino acids. Sequencing was done on a sample of PBMCs. The TCR comes from a man aged 18 to 35 in good health and CMV-seropositive. This rearrangement joins TRBV7-9 to TRBJ2-1; no clear D. The CDR3 region is CASSLGHLEQFF. The CDR3 bases are TGTGCCAGCAGCTTAGGCCACCTAGAGCAGTTCTTC.